Shown below are 11 T cell receptor beta chains from a single sample sequenced in a study of T cell responses to AZD1222 COVID-19 vaccine. The table came from immunoSEQ multiplex PCR; TCRdb's copy has only in-frame clones and leaves some out. The sample includes around 100,000 clones, roughly 85% of them seen just once. The specimen comprised peripheral blood, sampled on day 0 of AZD1222 vaccination. These TCRs come from an adult in good health.

CDR3 in amino acids: CASSDYSGRSAYEQYF. Written as DNA, the CDR3 is TGTGCCAGCAGCGACTATAGCGGGAGGTCTGCCTACGAGCAGTACTTC. V and J are TRBV7-9 and TRBJ2-7; 10 nucleotides align to TRBD2. J was trimmed by 2 bases and V by 5 bases; bases with no gene match: 9. The germline V gene has CDR1 SEHNR and CDR2 FQNEAQ (reference sequence). The CDR3 is 16 residues long.

V usage is TRBV6-2 or TRBV6-3 and J usage is TRBJ2-1, with 7 bases matching TRBD2. Per germline, CDR1 MNHEY and CDR2 SVGEGT. CDR3 size: 18 residues. With V trimmed by 3 bases and J by 5 bases, 16 bases remained unmatched. Written as DNA, the CDR3 is TGTGCCAGCAGTTATCCCTTGACTAGCCTTTCAATAAACAATGAGCAGTTCTTC. Translating it yields CASSYPLTSLSINNEQFF.

This clone was detected only once. The genes are TRBV19 and TRBJ1-3; a weak D match, TRBD1 (6 bases). Germline V gene lookup returns CDR1 LNHDA and CDR2 SQIVND (reference sequence). The CDR3 consists of 14 residues. V lost 5 bases and J lost 0, with 8 bases in between. This CDR3 reads CASSLTGSGNTIYF. The CDR3 DNA reads as TGTGCCAGTAGTTTGACAGGCTCTGGAAACACCATATATTTT. Complete variable domain (other parts from reference TRBV19 and TRBJ1-3): DGGITQSPKYLFRKEGQNVTLSCEQNLNHDAMYWYRQDPGQGLRLIYYSQIVNDFQKGDIAEGYSVSREKKESFPLTVTSAQKNPTAFYLCASSLTGSGNTIYFGEGSWLTVV.

The chain carries TRBV5-1 and TRBJ2-1; 7 bases agree with TRBD2. The CDR3 has 16 amino acids. Germline V lookup: CDR1 SGHRS, CDR2 YFSETQ. V lost 0 bases and J lost 4; bases outside the gene matches: 7. In DNA, the CDR3 is TGCGCCAGCAGCTTGGAGCCTAGCGGAGCTTACAATGAGCAGTTCTTC. It codes for CASSLEPSGAYNEQFF. The full variable domain, rest sourced from reference TRBV5-1 and TRBJ2-1, is KAGVTQTPRYLIKTRGQQVTLSCSPISGHRSVSWYQQTPGQGLQFLFEYFSETQRNKGNFPGRFSGRQFSNSRSEMNVSTLELGDSALYLCASSLEPSGAYNEQFFGPGTRLTVL.

The chain couples TRBV6-5 to TRBJ2-5, with 9 bases matching TRBD1. This CDR3 comprises 14 residues. The trim removed 5 bases at V and 3 bases at J, leaving 4 bases unmatched. Germline CDR1 MNHEY, CDR2 SVGAGI. In DNA form, the CDR3 reads TGTGCCAGCAGTCCTCGGGACAGGGAAGAGACCCAGTACTTC. This sequence encodes CASSPRDREETQYF.

This clone was observed a handful of times. The genes are TRBV19 and TRBJ1-4, with TRBD1 matching over 7 bases. Germline loops: CDR1 LNHDA, CDR2 SQIVND (reference sequence). There are 13 residues in the CDR3. V lost 11 bases, J lost 2 bases, and 5 bases stayed unmatched. The CDR3 DNA follows: TGTGCCTCCGAGGGGGCGACTAATGAAAAACTGTTTTTT. Its translation: CASEGATNEKLFF. Complete variable domain (other parts from reference TRBV19 and TRBJ1-4): DGGITQSPKYLFRKEGQNVTLSCEQNLNHDAMYWYRQDPGQGLRLIYYSQIVNDFQKGDIAEGYSVSREKKESFPLTVTSAQKNPTAFYLCASEGATNEKLFFGSGTQLSVL.

This rearrangement joins TRBV9 to TRBJ1-3; D is unclear. Germline V gene lookup returns CDR1 SGDLS and CDR2 YYNGEE. The CDR3 spans 15 residues. The germline V and J ends were trimmed by 0 bases and 4 bases, with 11 bases remaining between them. Here the CDR3 DNA reads TGTGCCAGCAGCGTAGACTGGGGAGCCGGAAACACCATATATTTT. This encodes CASSVDWGAGNTIYF. Full variable domain (missing parts from reference TRBV9 and TRBJ1-3): DSGVTQTPKHLITATGQRVTLRCSPRSGDLSVYWYQQSLDQGLQFLIQYYNGEERAKGNILERFSAQQFPDLHSELNLSSLELGDSALYFCASSVDWGAGNTIYFGEGSWLTVV.

The V call is TRBV24-1, the J call TRBJ2-2; D is ambiguous. The CDR3 is 14 amino acids. CDR1 KGHDR and CDR2 SFDVKD come from the germline V gene. Trimming removed 6 bases at V and 3 bases at J, with 10 bases between. This CDR3 is CATSHPRDTGELFF. CDR3 in DNA: TGTGCCACCAGTCACCCTCGGGACACCGGGGAGCTGTTTTTT.

The DNA of the CDR3 is TGTGCCAGCCGGGGGACAGGGGGTGAAGGTGGCTACACCTTC. Its protein product is CASRGTGGEGGYTF. The chain is built from TRBV7-9 and TRBJ1-2; 11 nucleotides agree with TRBD1. Per the germline V gene, CDR1 is SEHNR and CDR2 is FQNEAQ (reference sequence). The CDR3 contains 14 residues. J gave up 7 bases and V 8 bases, and 9 bases lay outside the gene matches.

The chain joins TRBV5-8 to TRBJ2-3, with 8 bases fitting TRBD2. The CDR3 has 17 amino acids. V lost 4 bases to trimming and J lost 2 bases; unmatched junction nucleotides: 12. Germline lookup yields CDR1 SGHTS and CDR2 YDEGEE. CDR3 loop: CASSLSLDSGATDTQYF. DNA for the CDR3: TGTGCCAGCAGCCTTTCCCTGGATAGCGGGGCCACAGATACGCAGTATTTT.

This clone was observed a few times. The chain links TRBV6-2 or TRBV6-3 to TRBJ1-5, with 8 bases fitting TRBD1. The germline gives CDR1 MNHEY, CDR2 SVGEGT. This CDR3 contains 17 residues. The trim removed 4 bases at V and 7 bases at J, leaving 15 bases unmatched. Here the CDR3 DNA reads TGTGCCAGCAGTTCAACCTCGGACAGGGCCTTTCGGCAGCCCCAGCATTTT. Protein product: CASSSTSDRAFRQPQHF.